Below, 20 T cell receptor beta chains from the same sample are listed, as sequenced in a study of cytomegalovirus exposure and HLA in healthy donors. PCR involved 60 Vbeta and 13 Jbeta primers. Measured with immunoSEQ multiplex PCR; TCRdb has only the in-frame clones, and not every one. The sample holds tens of thousands of clones, approximately 72% seen once. The material sequenced was PBMCs. All receptors come from a woman between 40 and 55 years old in good health and CMV-seronegative.

This clone was recorded once. This chain joins TRBV27 and TRBJ2-5; D is uncertain. The CDR3 length is 14 residues. Germline-derived CDR1 and CDR2 are MNHEY and SMNVEV (reference sequence). Trimming cost V 0 bases and J 2 bases, with 7 bases left between them. The CDR3: CASSLSRRQETQYF. DNA of the CDR3: TGTGCCAGCAGTTTATCCCGCCGGCAAGAGACCCAGTACTTC.

The chain employs TRBV27 and TRBJ2-1; TRBD2 matches 12 bases. The germline V gene has CDR1 MNHEY and CDR2 SMNVEV (reference sequence). With V trimmed by 7 bases and J by 7 bases, 5 bases remained unmatched. The CDR3 runs to 14 residues. The CDR3 sequence: CASKLAGGLNEQFF. CDR3 bases: TGTGCCAGCAAGCTAGCGGGAGGGCTAAATGAGCAGTTCTTC.

The genes are TRBV18 and TRBJ2-2, with 9 bases aligning to TRBD2. In germline, CDR1 is KGHSH, CDR2 LQKENI. The CDR3 covers 14 residues. V dropped 3 bases and J dropped 6; count of bases not matched to a gene: 2. The CDR3 protein is CASSPSGRPGELFF. The CDR3 bases are TGTGCCAGCTCACCTAGCGGGAGACCCGGGGAGCTGTTTTTT.

This clone was picked up a small number of times. V gene TRBV27 combines with J gene TRBJ2-7; D is perhaps TRBD1 (6 bases). V was pared by 5 bases and J by 3 bases, with 14 bases between. Germline loops: CDR1 MNHEY, CDR2 SMNVEV (reference sequence). The CDR3 is made up of 14 amino acids. CDR3 bases: TGTGCCAGCAGTACGACAGGATCCAGCTACGAGCAGTACTTC. This encodes CASSTTGSSYEQYF.

This rearrangement joins TRBV6-6 to TRBJ1-5, with 10 positions matching TRBD1. In germline, CDR1 is MNHNY, CDR2 SVGAGI (reference sequence). The CDR3 extends over 16 amino acids. V was clipped by 5 bases and J by 1 base; unmatched bases: 5. As DNA, the CDR3 is TGTGCCAGCAGTACTGGGACAGGGGTGAGCAATCAGCCCCAGCATTTT. Its translation: CASSTGTGVSNQPQHF.

The V gene is TRBV4-1, the J gene TRBJ2-3; possibly TRBD1 for D (5 bases). The V end lost 0 bases, the J end lost 4 bases, and 14 bases lay between the germline ends. This CDR3 has 16 residues. Germline V gene data show CDR1 as MGHRA and CDR2 as YSYEKL. The CDR3, as DNA: TGCGCCAGCAGCCAAGATGGGGCAGGCGCGGCAGATACGCAGTATTTT. As protein: CASSQDGAGAADTQYF.

J is TRBJ1-1 and V is TRBV5-1; 9 bases line up with TRBD1. The CDR3 runs 14 residues. The V gene's germline CDR1 is SGHRS and CDR2 YFSETQ. V gave up 4 bases and J gave up 1 base; unmatched junction bases: 2. CDR3 nucleotides: TGCGCCAGCAGCGTGACAGGGGGGAACACTGAAGCTTTCTTT. It yields the protein CASSVTGGNTEAFF. Full variable domain (remainder filled in from reference TRBV5-1 and TRBJ1-1): KAGVTQTPRYLIKTRGQQVTLSCSPISGHRSVSWYQQTPGQGLQFLFEYFSETQRNKGNFPGRFSGRQFSNSRSEMNVSTLELGDSALYLCASSVTGGNTEAFFGQGTRLTVV.

J is TRBJ2-1 and V is TRBV5-4, with a possible D match to TRBD1 (5 bases). This CDR3 is 17 amino acids long. V was trimmed by 2 bases and J by 0 bases, leaving 15 bases between them. Germline-derived CDR1 and CDR2 are SGHNT and YYREEE (reference sequence). The CDR3 DNA sequence: TGTGCCAGCAGCTTAGTAGGGGCTTCACTCTCCTACAATGAGCAGTTCTTC. Translating it yields CASSLVGASLSYNEQFF.

The V and J genes are TRBV28 and TRBJ2-7; TRBD1 aligns across 8 bases. The CDR3 is 13 amino acids. Germline loops: CDR1 MDHEN, CDR2 SYDVKM. Trimming cost V 9 bases and J 3 bases; bases outside gene matches: 7. DNA for the CDR3: TGTGCCAGTCGGGGGACAGGCCTCTACGAGCAGTACGTC. It translates to CASRGTGLYEQYV.

The rearrangement uses TRBV27 and TRBJ2-2; 12 positions match TRBD2. This CDR3 spans 18 amino acids. CDR1 and CDR2 from the germline V gene are MNHEY and SMNVEV (reference sequence). With V trimmed by 5 bases and J by 7 bases, 14 bases remained unmatched. The chain's CDR3 is CASSPTGLAGPRGGELFF. The CDR3 bases are TGTGCCAGCAGTCCGACGGGACTAGCGGGCCCCAGGGGCGGGGAGCTGTTTTTT.

This chain uses TRBV27 with TRBJ1-1; 8 positions match TRBD1. The CDR3 contains 12 residues. CDR1 and CDR2 (germline): MNHEY, SMNVEV (reference sequence). The V gene end was trimmed by 8 bases and the J gene end by 5 bases; junction bases not matched to a gene: 4. Written as DNA, the CDR3 is TGTGCCAGCCGGCAGGGGGCGACTGAAGCTTTCTTT. Its translation: CASRQGATEAFF.

This clone has just one count. CDR3 nucleotide sequence: TGTGCCAGCAGTGAGAGGGCAGGGGGTTCGTGGGAGACCCAGTACTTC. Its protein is CASSERAGGSWETQYF. The chain uses TRBV6-1 and TRBJ2-5; 7 nucleotides match TRBD1. Germline CDR1 and CDR2: MNHNS and SASEGT. This CDR3 region has 16 residues. Trimming at V came to 3 bases and at J to 5 bases, leaving 12 bases not matched to a gene.

The chain links TRBV7-3 to TRBJ2-1, with 10 bases aligning to TRBD1. Trimming took 5 bases from V and 4 from J; bases not matched to a gene: 2. This CDR3 spans 14 amino acids. Germline loops: CDR1 SGHTA, CDR2 FQGTGA. The CDR3: CASSRTGGYNEQFF. For the CDR3, the DNA is TGTGCCAGCAGCCGGACAGGGGGATACAATGAGCAGTTCTTC.

The chain employs TRBV18 and TRBJ2-7; 7 bases agree with TRBD1. The CDR3 covers 15 residues. V was pared by 3 bases and J by 2 bases, with 7 bases of the junction left unmatched. Germline values: CDR1 KGHSH, CDR2 LQKENI. CDR3 DNA: TGTGCCAGCTCACCGACAGGGTTGGGGGCCTACGAGCAGTACTTC. This sequence encodes CASSPTGLGAYEQYF.

The rearrangement uses TRBV18 and TRBJ1-1; D possibly corresponds to TRBD1 (6 bases). The V and J ends lost 2 bases and 2 bases respectively, with 9 bases between them. Per the germline V gene, CDR1 is KGHSH and CDR2 is LQKENI. The CDR3 contains 14 residues. The CDR3 region has the DNA TGTGCCAGCTCACCAATGGACAGTAACACTGAAGCTTTCTTT. As protein: CASSPMDSNTEAFF.

The chain employs TRBV7-2 and TRBJ2-7; 7 bases agree with TRBD1. Losses at the gene ends were 2 bases for V and 1 base for J; bases not matched to a gene: 5. This CDR3 spans 15 amino acids. Germline V gene lookup returns CDR1 SGHTA and CDR2 FQGNSA. CDR3 in amino acids: CASSLLTGNSYEQYF. CDR3 bases: TGTGCCAGCAGCTTACTGACAGGGAATTCCTACGAGCAGTACTTC.

This clone has just a few counts. The genes are TRBV5-1 and TRBJ1-2, with unresolved D. The CDR3 totals 15 residues. The germline V gene encodes CDR1 SGHRS and CDR2 YFSETQ. The V gene lost 4 bases and the J gene lost 5 bases, with 18 bases spanning the gap. The CDR3 region has the DNA TGCGCCAGCAGCGGAGGCCCGTTAGGCGGATATGGCTACACCTTC. Translating it yields CASSGGPLGGYGYTF. Full variable domain (rest looked up from reference TRBV5-1 and TRBJ1-2): KAGVTQTPRYLIKTRGQQVTLSCSPISGHRSVSWYQQTPGQGLQFLFEYFSETQRNKGNFPGRFSGRQFSNSRSEMNVSTLELGDSALYLCASSGGPLGGYGYTFGSGTRLTVV.

This rearrangement joins TRBV2 to TRBJ2-5, with D unclear. The DNA end is more similar to TRBJ2-7, so the J call may be wrong. From germline, CDR1 is SNHLY and CDR2 FYNNEI. The CDR3 loop spans 10 amino acids. The CDR3 is CASSFYEQYF. CDR3 nucleotide sequence: TGTGCCAGCAGTTTCTACGAGCAGTACTTC.

The rearrangement joins TRBV2 to TRBJ2-5, with a weak D call TRBD2 (6 bases). Near its end, the DNA agrees better with TRBJ2-7, so the J call may be wrong. CDR3 length: 16 amino acids. CDR1 and CDR2 from the germline V gene are SNHLY and FYNNEI. The CDR3 DNA reads TGTGCCAGCAGTGAAAGGGTTAGCGGCCTCTCCTACGAGCAGTACTTC. It encodes CASSERVSGLSYEQYF.

The chain uses TRBV27 and TRBJ1-4, with D perhaps matching TRBD1 (6 bases). V dropped 8 bases and J dropped 5 bases, with 15 bases sitting between them. The CDR3 is 14 amino acids. In germline, CDR1 is MNHEY, CDR2 SMNVEV (reference sequence). The CDR3 DNA sequence: TGTGCCAGCGCCCCCGGGACACCGAATGAAAAACTGTTTTTT. Protein product: CASAPGTPNEKLFF. Variable domain in full (rest from reference TRBV27 and TRBJ1-4): EAQVTQNPRYLITVTGKKLTVTCSQNMNHEYMSWYRQDPGLGLRQIYYSMNVEVTDKGDVPEGYKVSRKEKRNFPLILESPSPNQTSLYFCASAPGTPNEKLFFGSGTQLSVL.